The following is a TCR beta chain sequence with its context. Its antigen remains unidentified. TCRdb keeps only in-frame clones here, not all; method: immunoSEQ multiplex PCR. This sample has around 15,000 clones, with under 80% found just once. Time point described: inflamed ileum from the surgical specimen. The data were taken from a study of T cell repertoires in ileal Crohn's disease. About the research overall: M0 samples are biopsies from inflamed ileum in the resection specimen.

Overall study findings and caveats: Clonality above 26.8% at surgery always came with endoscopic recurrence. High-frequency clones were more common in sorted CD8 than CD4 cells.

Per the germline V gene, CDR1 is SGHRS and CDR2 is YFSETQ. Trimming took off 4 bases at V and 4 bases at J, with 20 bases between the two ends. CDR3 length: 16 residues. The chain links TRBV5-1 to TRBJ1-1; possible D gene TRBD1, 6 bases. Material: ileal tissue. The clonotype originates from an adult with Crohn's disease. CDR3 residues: CASSPYGGPGLTEAFF. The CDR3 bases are TGCGCCAGCAGCCCCTATGGGGGCCCCGGACTCACTGAAGCTTTCTTT. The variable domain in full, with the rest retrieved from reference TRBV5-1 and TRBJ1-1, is KAGVTQTPRYLIKTRGQQVTLSCSPISGHRSVSWYQQTPGQGLQFLFEYFSETQRNKGNFPGRFSGRQFSNSRSEMNVSTLELGDSALYLCASSPYGGPGLTEAFFGQGTRLTVV.